This TCR beta chain is from a study of CD8 T cells in ankylosing spondylitis. Findings of the study overall: Clones linked with disease were CD8+ and fairly uncommon in the peripheral blood. Within matched ankylosing spondylitis synovial fluid, disease-linked clones were reportedly significantly enriched.

There are a few counts of this clonotype. Its matching antigen is unknown. The CDR3 runs to 13 residues. The germline V and J ends were trimmed by 7 bases and 0 bases, with 12 bases remaining between them. The germline V gene has CDR1 SQVTM and CDR2 ANQGSEA. Making use of molecular barcodes, quantitative 5'-RACE generated TCR beta libraries. TCRdb independently ran MiXCR on the 5' RACE reads; one entry per CDR3 protein. The sample contains 250,000 to 350,000 distinct CDR3 sequences, more than 20% of which appear only once. The chain is built from TRBV29-1 and TRBJ1-1; D remains ambiguous. The sample taken for sequencing was blood, either unsorted or a sorted T cell fraction (not recorded which). The sequence was obtained from a female donor with ankylosing spondylitis or in good health (not recorded which). CDR3 sequence (DNA): TGCAGCGCAGTGACGCGAATGAACACTGAAGCTTTCTTT. It encodes CSAVTRMNTEAFF. The variable domain in full, with the rest retrieved from reference TRBV29-1 and TRBJ1-1, is SAVISQKPSRDICQRGTSLTIQCQVDSQVTMMFWYRQQPGQSLTLIATANQGSEATYESGFVIDKFPISRPNLTFSTLTVSNMSPEDSSIYLCSAVTRMNTEAFFGQGTRLTVV.